This passage covers 3 T cell receptor beta chains from one sample sequenced in a study of T cell responses to AZD1222 COVID-19 vaccine. This table comes from immunoSEQ multiplex PCR, and its TCRdb copy is limited to in-frame clones, with some not included. The table has over 95,000 clones, about 89% seen once. Sequencing used peripheral blood, obtained on day 0 of AZD1222 vaccination. Receptors originate from an adult in good health.

The chain combines TRBV6-5 with TRBJ2-3; D is unresolved. Trimming took 6 bases from V and 2 from J, leaving 9 bases between them. CDR1 is MNHEY and CDR2 is SVGAGI in the germline V gene. The CDR3 has 13 amino acids. In DNA, the CDR3 is TGTGCCAGCAGACCCTTGACCACAGATACGCAGTATTTT. Translated: CASRPLTTDTQYF.

In this sample, this clone turned up a few times. The chain combines TRBV6-2 or TRBV6-3 with TRBJ1-2; perhaps TRBD1 as D (5 bases). CDR1 is MNHEY, CDR2 SVGEGT, per germline. The CDR3 consists of 11 residues. Trimming removed 5 bases from V and 14 bases from J, with 15 bases in between. CDR3: CASSGGPSWTF. The CDR3 nucleotides read TGTGCCAGCAGTGGGGGACCGTCGTGGACCTTC.

V is TRBV20-1 and J is TRBJ1-2; TRBD1 is a possible D gene (6 bases). Trimming shortened V by 3 bases and J by 5 bases, and 16 bases separated the two germline ends. The CDR3 runs to 14 residues. Per the germline V gene, CDR1 is DFQATT and CDR2 is SNEGSKA (reference sequence). The CDR3 nucleotides read TGCAGTGCTAGTCGGACGACAGGCTTGTATGGCTACACCTTC. Protein: CSASRTTGLYGYTF.